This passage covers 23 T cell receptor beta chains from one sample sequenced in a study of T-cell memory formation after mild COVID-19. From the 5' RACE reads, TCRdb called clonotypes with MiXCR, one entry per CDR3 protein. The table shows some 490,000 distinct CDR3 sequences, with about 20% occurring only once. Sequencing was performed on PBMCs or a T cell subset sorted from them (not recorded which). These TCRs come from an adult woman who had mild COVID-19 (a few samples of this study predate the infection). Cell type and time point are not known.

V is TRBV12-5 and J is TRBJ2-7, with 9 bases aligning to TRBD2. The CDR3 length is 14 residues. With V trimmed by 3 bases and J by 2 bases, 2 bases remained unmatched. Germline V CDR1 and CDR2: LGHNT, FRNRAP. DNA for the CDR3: TGTGCTAGTGGTTTTGCGGGAGGGCCCTACGAGCAGTACTTC. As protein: CASGFAGGPYEQYF.

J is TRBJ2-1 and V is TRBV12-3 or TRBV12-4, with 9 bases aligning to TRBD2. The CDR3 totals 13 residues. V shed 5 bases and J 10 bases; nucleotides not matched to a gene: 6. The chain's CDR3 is CASSPSLAGEQFF. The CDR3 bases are TGTGCCAGCAGTCCTTCTCTAGCGGGGGAGCAGTTCTTC.

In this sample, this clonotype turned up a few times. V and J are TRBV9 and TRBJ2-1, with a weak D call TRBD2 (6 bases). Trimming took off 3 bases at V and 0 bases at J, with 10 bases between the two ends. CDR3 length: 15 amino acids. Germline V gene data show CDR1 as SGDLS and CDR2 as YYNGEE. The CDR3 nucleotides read TGTGCCAGCAGCGGGGACTTCCCCTCCTACAATGAGCAGTTCTTC. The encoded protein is CASSGDFPSYNEQFF.

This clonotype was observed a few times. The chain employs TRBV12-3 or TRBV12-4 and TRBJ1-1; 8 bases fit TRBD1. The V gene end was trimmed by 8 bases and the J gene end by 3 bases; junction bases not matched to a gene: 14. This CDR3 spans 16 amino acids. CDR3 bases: TGTGCCAGCTCCGGGGGACAGGTCACATTTGACACTGAAGCTTTCTTT. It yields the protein CASSGGQVTFDTEAFF.

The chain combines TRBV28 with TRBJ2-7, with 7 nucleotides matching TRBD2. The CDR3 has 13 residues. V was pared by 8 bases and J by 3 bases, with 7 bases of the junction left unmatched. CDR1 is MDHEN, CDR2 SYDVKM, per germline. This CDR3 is CASGGGTYYEQYF. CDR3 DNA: TGTGCCAGCGGGGGGGGAACTTACTACGAGCAGTACTTC.

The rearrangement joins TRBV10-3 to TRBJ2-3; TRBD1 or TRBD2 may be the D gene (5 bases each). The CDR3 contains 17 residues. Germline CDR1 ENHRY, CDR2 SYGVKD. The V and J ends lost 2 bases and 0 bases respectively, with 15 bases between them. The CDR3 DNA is TGTGCCATCAGTGAGGAAGGGGAGCGCCCAAGCACAGATACGCAGTATTTT. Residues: CAISEEGERPSTDTQYF.

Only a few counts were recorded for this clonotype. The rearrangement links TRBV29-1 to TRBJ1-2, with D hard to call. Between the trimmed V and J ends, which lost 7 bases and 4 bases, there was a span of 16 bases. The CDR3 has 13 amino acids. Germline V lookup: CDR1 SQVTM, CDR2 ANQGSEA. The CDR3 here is CSAQDAGLYGYTF. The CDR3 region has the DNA TGCAGCGCCCAGGACGCAGGTCTCTATGGCTACACCTTC.

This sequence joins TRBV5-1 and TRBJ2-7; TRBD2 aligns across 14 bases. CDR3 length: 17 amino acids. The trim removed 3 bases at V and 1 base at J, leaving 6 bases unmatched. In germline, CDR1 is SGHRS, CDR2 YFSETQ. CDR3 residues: CASSSGLAGEPSYEQYF. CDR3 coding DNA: TGCGCCAGCAGCTCGGGACTAGCGGGAGAACCTTCCTACGAGCAGTACTTC. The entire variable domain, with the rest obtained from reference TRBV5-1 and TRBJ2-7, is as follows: KAGVTQTPRYLIKTRGQQVTLSCSPISGHRSVSWYQQTPGQGLQFLFEYFSETQRNKGNFPGRFSGRQFSNSRSEMNVSTLELGDSALYLCASSSGLAGEPSYEQYFGPGTRLTVT.

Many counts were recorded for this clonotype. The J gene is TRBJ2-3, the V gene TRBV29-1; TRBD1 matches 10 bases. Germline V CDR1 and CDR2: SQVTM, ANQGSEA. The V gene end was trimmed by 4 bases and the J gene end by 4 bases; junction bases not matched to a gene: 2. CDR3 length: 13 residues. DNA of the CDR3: TGCAGCGTTGGACAGGGGGCGCCAGATACGCAGTATTTT. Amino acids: CSVGQGAPDTQYF.

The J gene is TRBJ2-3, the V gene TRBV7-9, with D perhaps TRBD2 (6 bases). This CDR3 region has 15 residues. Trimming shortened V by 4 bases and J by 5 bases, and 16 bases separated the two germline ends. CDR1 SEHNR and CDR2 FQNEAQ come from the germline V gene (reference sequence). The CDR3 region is CASSSNREKIDTQYF. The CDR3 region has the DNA TGTGCCAGCAGCTCGAACCGGGAGAAGATAGATACGCAGTATTTT.

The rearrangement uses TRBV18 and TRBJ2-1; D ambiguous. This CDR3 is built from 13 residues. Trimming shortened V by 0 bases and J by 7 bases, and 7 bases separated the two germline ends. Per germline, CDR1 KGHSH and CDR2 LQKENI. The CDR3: CASSPPERNEQFF. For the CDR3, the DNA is TGTGCCAGCTCACCACCGGAAAGGAATGAGCAGTTCTTC.

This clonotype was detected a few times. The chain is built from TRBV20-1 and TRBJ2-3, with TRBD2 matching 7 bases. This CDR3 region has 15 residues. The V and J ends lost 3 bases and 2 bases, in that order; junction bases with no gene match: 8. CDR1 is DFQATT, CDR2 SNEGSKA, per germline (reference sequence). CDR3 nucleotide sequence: TGCAGTGCTAGCTTTGAGGGACTAAACACAGATACGCAGTATTTT. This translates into CSASFEGLNTDTQYF.

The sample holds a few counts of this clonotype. The CDR3: CASSYPNGALKETQYF. CDR3 DNA: TGTGCCAGCAGCTACCCCAATGGGGCCTTAAAAGAGACCCAGTACTTC. The rearrangement uses TRBV7-8 and TRBJ2-5; D is possibly TRBD1 (5 bases). The CDR3 loop spans 16 amino acids. The germline V gene has CDR1 SGHVS and CDR2 FQNEAQ. Trimming removed 4 bases from V and 3 bases from J, with 18 bases in between.

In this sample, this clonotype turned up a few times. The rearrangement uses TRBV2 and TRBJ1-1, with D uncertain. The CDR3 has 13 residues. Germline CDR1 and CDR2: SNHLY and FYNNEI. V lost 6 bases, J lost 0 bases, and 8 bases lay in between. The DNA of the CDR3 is TGTGCCAGCAGAATAACGGTGAACACTGAAGCTTTCTTT. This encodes CASRITVNTEAFF. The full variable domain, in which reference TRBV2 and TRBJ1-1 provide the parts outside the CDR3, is EPEVTQTPSHQVTQMGQEVILRCVPISNHLYFYWYRQILGQKVEFLVSFYNNEISEKSEIFDDQFSVERPDGSNFTLKIRSTKLEDSAMYFCASRITVNTEAFFGQGTRLTVV.

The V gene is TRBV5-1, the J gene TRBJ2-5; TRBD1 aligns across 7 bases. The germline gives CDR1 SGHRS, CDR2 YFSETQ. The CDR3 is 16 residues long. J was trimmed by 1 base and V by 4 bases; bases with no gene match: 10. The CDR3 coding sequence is TGCGCCAGCAGCCCGGGTAGGGGACAGATCCAAGAGACCCAGTACTTC. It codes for CASSPGRGQIQETQYF.

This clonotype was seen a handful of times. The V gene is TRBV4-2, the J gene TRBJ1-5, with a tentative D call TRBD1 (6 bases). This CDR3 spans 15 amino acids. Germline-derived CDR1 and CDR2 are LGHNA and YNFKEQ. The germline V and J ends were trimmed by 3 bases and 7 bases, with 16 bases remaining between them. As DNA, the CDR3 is TGTGCCAGCAGCCAGGAAGAACAGGGTTTACAGCCCCAGCATTTT. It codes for CASSQEEQGLQPQHF.

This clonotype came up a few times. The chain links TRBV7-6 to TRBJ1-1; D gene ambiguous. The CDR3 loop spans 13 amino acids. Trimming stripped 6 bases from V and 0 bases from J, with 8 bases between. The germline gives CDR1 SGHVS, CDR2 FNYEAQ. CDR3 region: CASSELMNTEAFF. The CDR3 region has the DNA TGTGCCAGCAGTGAACTTATGAACACTGAAGCTTTCTTT.

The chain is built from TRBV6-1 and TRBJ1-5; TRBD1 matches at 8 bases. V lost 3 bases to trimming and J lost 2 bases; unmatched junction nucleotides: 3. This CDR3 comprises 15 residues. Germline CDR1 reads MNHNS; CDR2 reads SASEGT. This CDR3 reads CASSETGQGNQPQHF. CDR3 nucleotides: TGTGCCAGCAGTGAGACGGGACAGGGCAATCAGCCCCAGCATTTT.

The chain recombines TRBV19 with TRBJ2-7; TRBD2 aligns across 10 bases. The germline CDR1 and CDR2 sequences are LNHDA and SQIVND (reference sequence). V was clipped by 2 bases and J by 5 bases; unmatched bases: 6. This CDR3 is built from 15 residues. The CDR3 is CASSILAGVFHEQYF. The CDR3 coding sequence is TGTGCCAGTAGTATACTAGCGGGAGTATTCCACGAGCAGTACTTC.

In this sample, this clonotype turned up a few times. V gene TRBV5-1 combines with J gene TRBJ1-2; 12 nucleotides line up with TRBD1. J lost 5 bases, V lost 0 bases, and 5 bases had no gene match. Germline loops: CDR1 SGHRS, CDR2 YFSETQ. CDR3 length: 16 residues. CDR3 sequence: CASSLAGTGGGYGYTF. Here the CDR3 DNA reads TGCGCCAGCAGCTTGGCCGGGACAGGGGGCGGATATGGCTACACCTTC.

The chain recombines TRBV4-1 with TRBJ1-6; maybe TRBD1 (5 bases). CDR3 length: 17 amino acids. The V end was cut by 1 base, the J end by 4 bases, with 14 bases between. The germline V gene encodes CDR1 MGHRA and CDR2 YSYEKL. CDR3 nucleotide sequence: TGCGCCAGCAGCCAAGTGGGAGGGGACCGGTATAATTCACCCCTCCACTTT. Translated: CASSQVGGDRYNSPLHF.

The CDR3 region has the DNA TGTGCCTGGTGGGACAGGGTTAAGTATGGCTACACCTTC. This gives the protein CAWWDRVKYGYTF. This chain connects TRBV30 to TRBJ1-2; 9 nucleotides match TRBD1. Germline V lookup: CDR1 GTSNPN, CDR2 SVGIG (reference sequence). The CDR3 runs to 13 residues. V dropped 5 bases and J dropped 5; count of bases not matched to a gene: 6.

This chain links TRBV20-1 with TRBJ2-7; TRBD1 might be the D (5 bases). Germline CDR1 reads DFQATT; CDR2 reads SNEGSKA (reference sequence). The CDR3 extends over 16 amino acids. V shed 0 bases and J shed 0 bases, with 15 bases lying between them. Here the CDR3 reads CSARDSGRVSSYEQYF. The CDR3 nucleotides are TGCAGTGCTAGAGATTCTGGCAGGGTGAGCTCCTACGAGCAGTACTTC.